The T cell receptor (beta chain) under discussion was sequenced for a study of T cell repertoires in cytomegalovirus infection. Study-wide results and limits: Within the response measured ex vivo, HLA-C-restricted CMV-specific TCR beta clonotypes were dominant.

This CDR3 has 17 residues. From germline, CDR1 is SGHVS and CDR2 FNYEAQ. V shed 2 bases and J shed 4 bases, with 18 bases lying between them. Using its own MiXCR run on the reads, TCRdb lists one record per CDR3 protein. This table has about 700,000 distinct CDR3 sequences, 33% appearing once. This clonotype was picked up many times. As yet, its antigen is unknown. The chain is built from TRBV7-6 and TRBJ1-3, with a tentative D call TRBD1 (5 bases). The sequences come from cultured PBMCs, collected from culture after CMV antigen stimulation. The sequence derives from a human donor in good health (CMV status not recorded). Some clones in this sample may be carry-over from other donors' samples. For the CDR3, the DNA is TGTGCCAGCAGCTTATCAGACAGCAGCTTACCAGGAAACACCATATATTTT. Protein: CASSLSDSSLPGNTIYF.